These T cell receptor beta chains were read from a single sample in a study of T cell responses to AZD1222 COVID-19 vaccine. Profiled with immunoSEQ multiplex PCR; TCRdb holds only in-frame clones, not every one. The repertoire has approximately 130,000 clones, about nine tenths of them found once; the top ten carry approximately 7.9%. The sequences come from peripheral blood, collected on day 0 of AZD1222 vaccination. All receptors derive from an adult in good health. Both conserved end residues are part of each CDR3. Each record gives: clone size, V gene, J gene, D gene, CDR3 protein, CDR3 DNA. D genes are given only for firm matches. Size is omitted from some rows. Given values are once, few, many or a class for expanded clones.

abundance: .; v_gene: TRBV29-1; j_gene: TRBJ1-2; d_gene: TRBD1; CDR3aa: CSVTGGPTYGYTF; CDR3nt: TGCAGCGTTACAGGGGGACCAACCTATGGCTACACCTTC
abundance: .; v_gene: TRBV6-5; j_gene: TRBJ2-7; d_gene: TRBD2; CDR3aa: CASSPPGLAGEGYF; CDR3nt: TGTGCCAGCAGTCCCCCGGGACTAGCGGGAGAAGGGTACTTC
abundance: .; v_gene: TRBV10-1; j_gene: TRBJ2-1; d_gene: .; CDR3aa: CASSDREAYNEQFF; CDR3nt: TGCGCCAGCAGTGACCGGGAAGCCTACAATGAGCAGTTCTTC
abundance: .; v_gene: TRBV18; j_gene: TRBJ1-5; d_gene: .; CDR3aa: CASSPGSNQPQHF; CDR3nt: TGTGCCAGCTCACCGGGAAGCAATCAGCCCCAGCATTTT
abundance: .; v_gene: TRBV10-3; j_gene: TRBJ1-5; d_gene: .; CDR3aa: CAISDRESNQPQHF; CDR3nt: TGTGCCATCAGTGACAGGGAAAGCAATCAGCCCCAGCATTTT
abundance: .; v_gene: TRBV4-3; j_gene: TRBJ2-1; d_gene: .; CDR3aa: CASSQDTGAYNEQFF; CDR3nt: TGCGCCAGCAGCCAAGATACAGGAGCCTACAATGAGCAGTTCTTC
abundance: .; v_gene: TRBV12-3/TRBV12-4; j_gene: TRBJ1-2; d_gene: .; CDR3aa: CASNGDHGYTF; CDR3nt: TGTGCCAGCAACGGGGATCATGGCTACACCTTC
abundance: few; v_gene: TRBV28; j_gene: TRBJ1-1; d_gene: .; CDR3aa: CASSFIGTTEAFF; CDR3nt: TGTGCCAGCAGTTTTATCGGTACCACTGAAGCTTTCTTT
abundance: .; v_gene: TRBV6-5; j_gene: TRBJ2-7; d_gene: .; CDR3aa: CASIPRGSGGEQYF; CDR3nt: TGTGCCAGCATTCCAAGGGGCTCCGGGGGAGAGCAGTACTTC
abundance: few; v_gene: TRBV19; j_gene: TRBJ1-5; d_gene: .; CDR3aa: CATGDVSGVNQPQHF; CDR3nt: TGTGCCACCGGCGATGTATCAGGAGTCAATCAGCCCCAGCATTTT
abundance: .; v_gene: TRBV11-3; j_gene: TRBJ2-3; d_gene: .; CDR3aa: CASSLGGGGASTDTQYF; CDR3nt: TGTGCCAGCAGCTTAGGAGGTGGAGGGGCCAGCACAGATACGCAGTATTTT
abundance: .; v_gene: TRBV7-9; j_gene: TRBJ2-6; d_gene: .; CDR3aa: CASSPMGVKSGANVLTF; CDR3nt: TGTGCCAGCAGCCCAATGGGCGTAAAATCTGGGGCCAACGTCCTGACTTTC
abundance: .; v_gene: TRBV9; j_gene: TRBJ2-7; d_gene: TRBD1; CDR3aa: CASSQKDRGLYEQYF; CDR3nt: TGTGCCAGCAGCCAAAAGGACAGGGGGCTATACGAGCAGTACTTC
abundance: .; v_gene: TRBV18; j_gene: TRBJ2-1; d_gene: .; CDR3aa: CASSPRGQSTANEQFF; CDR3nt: TGTGCCAGCTCACCACGCGGACAGAGTACAGCCAATGAGCAGTTCTTC
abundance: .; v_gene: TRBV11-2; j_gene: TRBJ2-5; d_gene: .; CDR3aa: CASSPGNQETQYF; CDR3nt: TGTGCCAGCAGCCCCGGGAACCAAGAGACCCAGTACTTC
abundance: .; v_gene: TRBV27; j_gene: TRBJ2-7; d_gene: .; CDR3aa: CASRRHGSTYEQYF; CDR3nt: TGTGCCAGCCGTCGACACGGATCAACCTACGAGCAGTACTTC
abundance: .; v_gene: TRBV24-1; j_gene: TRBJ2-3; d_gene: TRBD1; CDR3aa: CATSDLQGQGWTDTQYF; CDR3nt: TGTGCCACCAGTGATTTGCAAGGACAGGGATGGACAGATACGCAGTATTTT
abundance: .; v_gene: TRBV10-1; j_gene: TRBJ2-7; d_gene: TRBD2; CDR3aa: CASSPGTSGDYEQYF; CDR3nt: TGCGCCAGCAGCCCTGGGACTAGCGGAGACTACGAGCAGTACTTC
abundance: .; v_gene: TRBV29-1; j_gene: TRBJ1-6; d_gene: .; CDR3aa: CSESHSNSPLHF; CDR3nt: TGCAGCGAAAGTCATTCTAATTCACCCCTCCACTTT
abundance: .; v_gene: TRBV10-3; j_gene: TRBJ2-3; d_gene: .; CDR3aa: CAISESWARTSTDTQYF; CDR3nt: TGTGCCATCAGTGAGTCGTGGGCCAGGACTAGCACAGATACGCAGTATTTT
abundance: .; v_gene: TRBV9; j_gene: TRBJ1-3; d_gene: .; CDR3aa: CASSVRDSSGNTIYF; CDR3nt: TGTGCCAGCAGCGTTCGCGACAGCTCTGGAAACACCATATATTTT
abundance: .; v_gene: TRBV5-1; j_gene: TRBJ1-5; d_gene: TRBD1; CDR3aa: CASSPGGTGRNQPQHF; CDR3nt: TGCGCCAGCAGCCCGGGTGGGACAGGGCGGAATCAGCCCCAGCATTTT
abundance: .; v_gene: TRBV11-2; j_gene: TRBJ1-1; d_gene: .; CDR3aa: CASSRPWDTEAFF; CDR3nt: TGTGCCAGCAGTCGTCCGTGGGACACTGAAGCTTTCTTT
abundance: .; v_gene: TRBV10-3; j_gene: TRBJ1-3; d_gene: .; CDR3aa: CAINRQSGGNTIYF; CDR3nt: TGTGCCATCAACCGACAGTCGGGTGGAAACACCATATATTTT
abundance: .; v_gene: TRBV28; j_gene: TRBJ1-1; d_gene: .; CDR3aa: CASSQPWGQGRTEAFF; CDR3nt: TGTGCCAGCAGTCAACCCTGGGGTCAGGGTCGTACTGAAGCTTTCTTT
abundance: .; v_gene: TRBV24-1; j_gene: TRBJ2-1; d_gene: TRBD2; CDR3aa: CATSDTQTSGVSYEQFF; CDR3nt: TGTGCCACCAGTGACACCCAGACTAGCGGGGTTTCGTATGAGCAGTTCTTC
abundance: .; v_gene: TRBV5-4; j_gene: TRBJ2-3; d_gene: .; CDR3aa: CASSLDLQGTTDTQYF; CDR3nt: TGTGCCAGCAGCTTGGATCTGCAAGGAACCACAGATACGCAGTATTTT
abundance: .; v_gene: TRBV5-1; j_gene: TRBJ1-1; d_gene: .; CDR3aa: CASSRESTSVDTEAFF; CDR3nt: TGCGCCAGCAGTCGAGAATCGACCAGTGTGGACACTGAAGCTTTCTTT
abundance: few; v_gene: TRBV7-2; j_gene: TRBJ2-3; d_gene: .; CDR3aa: CASSPARGGTDTQYF; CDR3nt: TGTGCCAGCAGCCCAGCCCGCGGAGGCACAGATACGCAGTATTTT
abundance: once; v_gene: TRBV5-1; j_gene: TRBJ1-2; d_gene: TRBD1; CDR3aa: CASSFQGASGNYGYTF; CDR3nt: TGCGCCAGCAGCTTTCAGGGGGCGAGTGGAAACTATGGCTACACCTTC
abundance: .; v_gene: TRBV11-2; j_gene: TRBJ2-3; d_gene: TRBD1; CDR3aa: CASRPYRGRDTQYF; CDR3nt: TGTGCCAGCAGACCCTACAGGGGACGTGATACGCAGTATTTT
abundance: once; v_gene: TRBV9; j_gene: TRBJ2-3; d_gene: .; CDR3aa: CASSVETTLGDTQYF; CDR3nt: TGTGCCAGCAGCGTAGAGACTACCCTCGGTGATACGCAGTATTTT
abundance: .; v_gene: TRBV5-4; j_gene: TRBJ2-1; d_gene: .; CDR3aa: CASSSAPGASDNEQFF; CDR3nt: TGTGCCAGCAGCTCCGCCCCAGGGGCGTCCGACAATGAGCAGTTCTTC
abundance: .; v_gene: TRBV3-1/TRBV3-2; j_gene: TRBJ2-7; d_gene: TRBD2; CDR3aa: CASSQAGGYEQYF; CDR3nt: TGTGCCAGCAGCCAAGCGGGGGGCTACGAGCAGTACTTC
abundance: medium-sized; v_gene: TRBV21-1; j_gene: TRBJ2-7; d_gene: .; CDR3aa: CASHRGGGPDEQYF; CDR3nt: TGTGCCAGCCACCGAGGAGGGGGGCCAGACGAGCAGTACTTC